Each of the 29 T cell receptor beta chains below was sequenced from the same sample in a study of blood T cell repertoires in COVID-19. Some clones are missing from TCRdb's copy, which holds only in-frame ones; the method was immunoSEQ multiplex PCR. The repertoire holds 180,000 or so clones, with 80% to 90% as singletons. Source material: peripheral blood. Receptors originate from a woman of 80 years or more with acute or convalescent COVID-19.

The chain combines TRBV12-3 or TRBV12-4 with TRBJ1-1, with 10 bases aligning to TRBD1. There are 13 residues in the CDR3. Trimming removed 7 bases from V and 13 bases from J; junction bases left unmatched: 12. The CDR3 DNA follows: TGTGCCAGCATCCGAACCGGGACAGGGGCACTTTTCTTT. Translation: CASIRTGTGALFF.

V usage is TRBV19 and J usage is TRBJ2-7; 9 bases are shared with TRBD2. The CDR3 sequence is 16 residues long. Germline V gene data show CDR1 as LNHDA and CDR2 as SQIVND (reference sequence). J gave up 5 bases and V 2 bases, and 10 bases lay outside the gene matches. As DNA, the CDR3 is TGTGCCAGTAGTATAAGCGGGAGCGGGAGGCTCCACGAGCAGTACTTC. This encodes CASSISGSGRLHEQYF.

V gene TRBV19 combines with J gene TRBJ2-4; TRBD2 is a possible D gene (6 bases). The CDR3 is made up of 15 amino acids. Germline CDR1 is LNHDA and CDR2 is SQIVND (reference sequence). The V gene lost 3 bases and the J gene lost 8 bases, with 17 bases spanning the gap. The CDR3 DNA is TGTGCCAGTAGTATGCGGGGCAGGGTGGATTACATTCAGTACTTC. Protein sequence: CASSMRGRVDYIQYF.

The chain employs TRBV6-6 and TRBJ1-5, with no clear D. The length of the CDR3 is 13 residues. Trimming left V 0 bases short and J 7 bases short, with 7 bases between. CDR1 is MNHNY and CDR2 is SVGAGI in the germline V gene (reference sequence). The CDR3 spells CASSYSVSQPQHF. CDR3 sequence (DNA): TGTGCCAGCAGTTACTCGGTTAGCCAGCCCCAGCATTTT.

A note on this clone: One junction end does not reproduce the germline sequence, and a read error may be involved. The sample carries other DNA sequences with the same CDR3. The chain is built from TRBV29-1 and TRBJ2-1, with 7 bases fitting TRBD1. This CDR3 spans 16 amino acids. The germline CDR1 and CDR2 sequences are SQVTM and ANQGSEA. CDR3 bases: TGCAGTGTTGAAGGTCGCGAGGGGGCGGCCTACAATGAGCAGTTCTTC. Its protein is CSVEGREGAAYNEQFF.

This chain joins TRBV28 and TRBJ1-2, with 9 bases matching TRBD1. Trimming cost V 4 bases and J 0 bases; bases outside gene matches: 6. Germline V gene data show CDR1 as MDHEN and CDR2 as SYDVKM. This CDR3 is 16 amino acids long. CDR3 residues: CASSSGTGTANYGYTF. CDR3 DNA sequence: TGTGCCAGCAGTTCCGGGACAGGGACAGCTAACTATGGCTACACCTTC.

This chain joins TRBV5-4 and TRBJ2-2; 7 bases map to TRBD1. CDR1 SGHNT and CDR2 YYREEE come from the germline V gene (reference sequence). Losses at the gene ends were 0 bases for V and 7 bases for J; bases not matched to a gene: 9. CDR3 length equals 16 residues. CDR3 sequence reads: CASSLGGVTGNGELFF. DNA of the CDR3: TGTGCCAGCAGCTTGGGAGGGGTGACAGGGAACGGGGAGCTGTTTTTT.

The gene calls are TRBV5-1 and TRBJ1-1, with D perhaps TRBD1 (6 bases). The CDR3 totals 15 residues. Germline assignment: CDR1 SGHRS and CDR2 YFSETQ. V dropped 2 bases and J dropped 4 bases, with 15 bases sitting between them. CDR3 coding DNA: TGCGCCAGCAGCTTTAATTCCGGGACAATCACTGAAGCTTTCTTT. Its protein is CASSFNSGTITEAFF.

The chain couples TRBV6-5 to TRBJ1-1, with D perhaps matching TRBD1 (6 bases). The CDR3 length is 16 residues. V lost 2 bases, J lost 4 bases, and 17 bases lay in between. From germline, CDR1 is MNHEY and CDR2 SVGAGI. The CDR3 coding sequence is TGTGCCAGCAGTTACGCCGGGCCCAGGGGTTCCACTGAAGCTTTCTTT. Its translation: CASSYAGPRGSTEAFF.

The chain uses TRBV29-1 and TRBJ1-2, with TRBD1 matching 8 bases. CDR1 SQVTM and CDR2 ANQGSEA come from the germline V gene. The V gene end was trimmed by 7 bases and the J gene end by 5 bases; junction bases not matched to a gene: 15. The CDR3 has 15 residues. DNA of the CDR3: TGCAGCGACGGTGGTCAGGGGGCGCAGGGGTATGGCTACACCTTC. It yields the protein CSDGGQGAQGYGYTF.

The J gene is TRBJ1-2, the V gene TRBV9, with D maybe TRBD1 (6 bases). Per the germline V gene, CDR1 is SGDLS and CDR2 is YYNGEE. V lost 0 bases to trimming and J lost 0 bases, with 9 bases between them. The CDR3 totals 15 residues. CDR3 bases: TGTGCCAGCAGCGTAGGGGGGCACTCTAACTATGGCTACACCTTC. The encoded protein is CASSVGGHSNYGYTF.

J is TRBJ2-7 and V is TRBV6-5, with TRBD1 matching 8 bases. The CDR3 spans 13 residues. Trimming cost V 4 bases and J 5 bases; bases outside gene matches: 4. Germline CDR1 is MNHEY and CDR2 is SVGAGI. The CDR3 sequence: CASSWTGTDEQYF. For the CDR3, the DNA is TGTGCCAGCAGTTGGACAGGGACAGACGAGCAGTACTTC.

This chain links TRBV5-1 with TRBJ1-2; D not certain. V lost 1 base and J lost 7, with 8 bases in between. The CDR3 spans 12 residues. Germline V CDR1 and CDR2: SGHRS, YFSETQ. CDR3 protein: CASSLREGGYTF. The CDR3, as DNA: TGCGCCAGCAGCTTGAGGGAGGGTGGCTACACCTTC.

The CDR3 DNA is TGTGCCAGCAGCGTAGCGGAGACCTACTCCTACAATGAGCAGTTCTTC. Its protein is CASSVAETYSYNEQFF. The V gene is TRBV9, the J gene TRBJ2-1; no firm D call. The CDR3 spans 16 residues. V shed 0 bases and J shed 0 bases, with 10 bases lying between them. CDR1 SGDLS and CDR2 YYNGEE come from the germline V gene.

The CDR3 loop reads CASSLRQNQPQHF. CDR3 coding DNA: TGTGCCAGCAGCTTGAGACAGAATCAGCCCCAGCATTTT. The V call is TRBV7-3, the J call TRBJ1-5, with D tentatively TRBD1 (5 bases). CDR1 is SGHTA and CDR2 is FQGTGA in the germline V gene. The ends were cut back, 3 bases at V and 4 bases at J, with 7 bases in the middle. The CDR3 is 13 amino acids.

The chain recombines TRBV15 with TRBJ2-3; D unresolved. This CDR3 has 14 amino acids. Trimming removed 1 base from V and 5 bases from J, with 10 bases in between. Per germline, CDR1 LNHNV and CDR2 YYDKDF (reference sequence). CDR3 nucleotides: TGTGCCACCAGCAGAGGTTGGGCCTTAGATACGCAGTATTTT. It translates to CATSRGWALDTQYF.

The CDR3 region has the DNA TGTGCCAGCAGCTTGGCCCGATCACTTGTTCAGTACTTC. Translating it yields CASSLARSLVQYF. The J gene is TRBJ2-4, the V gene TRBV5-6; D unresolved. Deletions cut 0 bases from V and 11 bases from J, with 12 bases between. Germline CDR1 SGHDT, CDR2 YYEEEE. The CDR3 covers 13 residues.

The chain carries TRBV7-2 and TRBJ2-1; maybe TRBD2 (5 bases). CDR1 SGHTA and CDR2 FQGNSA come from the germline V gene. The CDR3 totals 15 residues. The V end lost 1 base, the J end lost 6 bases, and 13 bases lay between the germline ends. The CDR3 protein is CASSLVPFGGNEQFF. The CDR3, as DNA: TGTGCCAGCAGCTTAGTGCCCTTCGGAGGCAATGAGCAGTTCTTC.

The chain uses TRBV7-2 and TRBJ1-3; D perhaps matches TRBD1 (6 bases). Germline assignment: CDR1 SGHTA and CDR2 FQGNSA. Trimming removed 5 bases from V and 2 bases from J, with 16 bases in between. The CDR3 contains 16 residues. The CDR3 here is CASSRLEKGAGNTIYF. CDR3 nucleotide sequence: TGTGCCAGCAGCCGTTTAGAAAAGGGGGCTGGAAACACCATATATTTT.

The chain joins TRBV5-1 to TRBJ2-3, with 8 positions matching TRBD1. V lost 3 bases to trimming and J lost 4 bases; unmatched junction nucleotides: 4. Germline CDR1 SGHRS, CDR2 YFSETQ. The CDR3 is made up of 14 amino acids. CDR3 sequence (DNA): TGCGCCAGCAGCTCAGGGGGCGGATCAGATACGCAGTATTTT. Its translation: CASSSGGGSDTQYF.

The table lists this clone with a few counts. The V call is TRBV20-1, the J call TRBJ2-1, with D possibly being TRBD2 (5 bases). In germline, CDR1 is DFQATT, CDR2 SNEGSKA (reference sequence). The V gene lost 3 bases and the J gene lost 2 bases, with 14 bases spanning the gap. The CDR3 extends over 15 amino acids. For the CDR3, the DNA is TGCAGTGCTAGTCCCGGTAGCGATCCCTACAATGAGCAGTTCTTC. This gives the protein CSASPGSDPYNEQFF.

The V gene is TRBV6-5, the J gene TRBJ1-2; 8 nucleotides agree with TRBD1. The V gene end was trimmed by 4 bases and the J gene end by 8 bases; junction bases not matched to a gene: 3. The CDR3 runs 12 residues. Germline assignment: CDR1 MNHEY and CDR2 SVGAGI. The CDR3 coding sequence is TGTGCCAGCAGTTTTAGACAGGGGGGCTACACCTTC. Its translation: CASSFRQGGYTF.

The chain is built from TRBV18 and TRBJ1-1; 7 bases align to TRBD1. Looked up from germline, CDR1 is KGHSH and CDR2 is LQKENI. This CDR3 is 16 amino acids long. V shed 5 bases and J 1 base; nucleotides not matched to a gene: 10. The CDR3 nucleotides read TGTGCCAGCTCATACGTACCCACAGGGGAGAACACTGAAGCTTTCTTT. It yields the protein CASSYVPTGENTEAFF.

The rearrangement uses TRBV5-1 and TRBJ1-1, with 10 bases fitting TRBD1. Germline loops: CDR1 SGHRS, CDR2 YFSETQ. The V and J ends lost 4 bases and 3 bases, in that order; junction bases with no gene match: 6. The CDR3 length is 15 residues. The CDR3 DNA is TGCGCCAGCAGCGGAAGGACAGGGGGGGACACTGAAGCTTTCTTT. This translates into CASSGRTGGDTEAFF.

This clone was counted a few times. This chain uses TRBV6-6 with TRBJ2-1, with TRBD2 matching 8 bases. Germline V gene sequence: CDR1 MNHNY, CDR2 SVGAGI (reference sequence). The CDR3 loop spans 12 amino acids. J lost 10 bases, V lost 5 bases, and 4 bases had no gene match. CDR3 nucleotides: TGTGCCAGCAGTCTCCGACTAGCGGAGCAGTTCTTC. Amino acids: CASSLRLAEQFF.

The V call is TRBV7-9, the J call TRBJ1-1; tentative D call: TRBD1 (6 bases). The CDR3 spans 16 residues. V lost 0 bases and J lost 5, with 16 bases in between. CDR1 and CDR2 from the germline V gene are SEHNR and FQNEAQ (reference sequence). CDR3 sequence (DNA): TGTGCCAGCAGCTTAGCTCCCGGGCAGGGGTTTACTGAAGCTTTCTTT. It codes for CASSLAPGQGFTEAFF.

The chain uses TRBV5-4 and TRBJ2-1; TRBD2 matches at 11 bases. CDR1 and CDR2 (germline): SGHNT, YYREEE (reference sequence). J was trimmed by 6 bases and V by 5 bases; bases with no gene match: 4. The CDR3 runs to 14 residues. This chain's CDR3 is CASRRGTSGNEQFF. The CDR3 coding sequence is TGTGCCAGCAGGCGCGGGACTAGCGGCAATGAGCAGTTCTTC.

The rearrangement joins TRBV4-3 to TRBJ2-7; 7 bases agree with TRBD1. The germline V gene encodes CDR1 LGHNA and CDR2 YSLEER. This CDR3 is built from 14 residues. The trim removed 2 bases at V and 2 bases at J, leaving 3 bases unmatched. CDR3 coding DNA: TGCGCCAGCAGCCAAAGGGACAGACCCTACGAGCAGTACTTC. This encodes CASSQRDRPYEQYF.

V and J are TRBV6-5 and TRBJ1-1; no clear D. The ends were cut back, 6 bases at V and 1 base at J, with 12 bases in the middle. This CDR3 spans 14 amino acids. The germline CDR1 and CDR2 sequences are MNHEY and SVGAGI. CDR3 sequence reads: CASRSWEPNTEAFF. The CDR3 nucleotides are TGTGCCAGCAGAAGTTGGGAGCCGAACACTGAAGCTTTCTTT.